The clone carrying this T cell receptor (beta chain) has only a few counts. This specimen belongs to a study of regulatory T cells in long-lasting Graves disease. In building TCR beta libraries, iRepertoire HTBI primers were used together with Arm-PCR of CDR3 regions. A single record per CDR3 protein comes from TCRdb applying MiXCR to the multiplex PCR reads. The sample carries around 340,000 distinct CDR3 sequences, 15% to 20% recorded once. J lost 3 bases, V lost 6 bases, and 6 bases had no gene match. From germline, CDR1 is SGHRS and CDR2 YFSETQ. The CDR3 consists of 14 residues. Indicated time point: persistent/refractory GD, antithyroid drugs over 5 years with positive TRAb. Researchers made the TCR library from RNA that was extracted from PBMCs.

The chain links TRBV5-1 to TRBJ1-2; 9 bases align to TRBD1. The starting material was peripheral blood mononuclear cells (PBMCs), obtained when the disease was refractory, from a patient treated with antithyroid drugs. The clonotype was recovered from a female donor with Graves disease. The CDR3 reads CASNLGQGYYGYTF. The CDR3 region has the DNA TGCGCCAGCAACCTGGGACAGGGTTACTATGGCTACACCTTC. The variable domain in full, completed from reference TRBV5-1 and TRBJ1-2, reads KAGVTQTPRYLIKTRGQQVTLSCSPISGHRSVSWYQQTPGQGLQFLFEYFSETQRNKGNFPGRFSGRQFSNSRSEMNVSTLELGDSALYLCASNLGQGYYGYTFGSGTRLTVV.